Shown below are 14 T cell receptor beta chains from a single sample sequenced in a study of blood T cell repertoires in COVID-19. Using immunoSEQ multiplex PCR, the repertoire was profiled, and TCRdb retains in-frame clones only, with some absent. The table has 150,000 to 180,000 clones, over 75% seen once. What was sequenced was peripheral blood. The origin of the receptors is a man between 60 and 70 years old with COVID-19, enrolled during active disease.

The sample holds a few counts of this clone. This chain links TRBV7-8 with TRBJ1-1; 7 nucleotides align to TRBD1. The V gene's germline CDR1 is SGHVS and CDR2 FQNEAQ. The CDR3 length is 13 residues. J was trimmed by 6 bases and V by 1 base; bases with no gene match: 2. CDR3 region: CASSLGGQAEAFF. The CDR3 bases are TGTGCCAGCAGCTTAGGCGGACAGGCTGAAGCTTTCTTT. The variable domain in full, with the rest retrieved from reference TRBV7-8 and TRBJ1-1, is GAGVSQSPRYKVAKRGQDVALRCDPISGHVSLFWYQQALGQGPEFLTYFQNEAQLDKSGLPSDRFFAERPEGSVSTLKIQRTQQEDSAVYLCASSLGGQAEAFFGQGTRLTVV.

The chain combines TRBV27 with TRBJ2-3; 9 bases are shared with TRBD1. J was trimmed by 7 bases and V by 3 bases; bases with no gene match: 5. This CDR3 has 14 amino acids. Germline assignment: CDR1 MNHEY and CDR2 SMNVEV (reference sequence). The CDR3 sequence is CASSFAQGAYTQYF. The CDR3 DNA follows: TGTGCCAGCAGTTTTGCACAGGGGGCTTATACGCAGTATTTT.

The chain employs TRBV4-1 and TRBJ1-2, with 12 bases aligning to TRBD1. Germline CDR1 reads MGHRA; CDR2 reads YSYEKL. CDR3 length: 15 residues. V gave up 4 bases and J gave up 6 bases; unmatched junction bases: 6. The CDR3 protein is CASSPLGTGGNGYTF. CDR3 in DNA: TGCGCCAGCAGCCCCCTCGGGACAGGGGGCAATGGCTACACCTTC.

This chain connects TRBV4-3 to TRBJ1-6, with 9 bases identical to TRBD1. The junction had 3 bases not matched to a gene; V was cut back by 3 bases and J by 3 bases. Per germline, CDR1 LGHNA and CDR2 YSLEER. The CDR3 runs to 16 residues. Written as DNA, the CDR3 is TGCGCCAGCAGCCATACAGGGGGCGACTATAATTCACCCCTCCACTTT. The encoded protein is CASSHTGGDYNSPLHF.

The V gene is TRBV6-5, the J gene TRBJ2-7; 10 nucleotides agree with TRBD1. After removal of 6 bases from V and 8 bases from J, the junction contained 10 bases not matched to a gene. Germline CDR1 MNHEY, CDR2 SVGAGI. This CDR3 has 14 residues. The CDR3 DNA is TGTGCCAGCAGGTTGGGCCGGGACAGGGGTAAGCAGTACTTC. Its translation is CASRLGRDRGKQYF.

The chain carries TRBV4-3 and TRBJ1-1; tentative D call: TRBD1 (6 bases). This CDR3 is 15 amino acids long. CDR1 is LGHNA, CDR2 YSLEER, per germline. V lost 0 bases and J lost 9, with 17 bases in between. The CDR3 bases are TGCGCCAGCAGCCAAGATACTACAGGGAAATTCAAAGCTTTCTTT. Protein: CASSQDTTGKFKAFF.

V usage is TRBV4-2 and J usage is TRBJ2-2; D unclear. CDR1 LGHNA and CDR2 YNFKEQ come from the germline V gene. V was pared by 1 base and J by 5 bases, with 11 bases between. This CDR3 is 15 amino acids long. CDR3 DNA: TGTGCCAGCAGCCAAGTTAAACAGATTACCGGGGAGCTGTTTTTT. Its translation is CASSQVKQITGELFF.

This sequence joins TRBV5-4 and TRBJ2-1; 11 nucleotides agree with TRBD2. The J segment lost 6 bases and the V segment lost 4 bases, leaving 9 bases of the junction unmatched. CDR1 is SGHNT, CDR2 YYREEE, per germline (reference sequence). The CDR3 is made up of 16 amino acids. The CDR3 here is CASSPTSGIGGNEQFF. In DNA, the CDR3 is TGTGCCAGCAGCCCGACTAGCGGGATCGGGGGCAATGAGCAGTTCTTC.

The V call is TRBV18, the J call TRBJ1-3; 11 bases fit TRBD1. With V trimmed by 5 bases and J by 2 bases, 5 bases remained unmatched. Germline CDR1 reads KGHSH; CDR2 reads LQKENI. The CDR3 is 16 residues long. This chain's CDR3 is CASSFGQGATGNTIYF. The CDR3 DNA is TGTGCCAGCTCATTTGGACAGGGGGCGACTGGAAACACCATATATTTT. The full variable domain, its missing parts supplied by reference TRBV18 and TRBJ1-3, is NAGVMQNPRHLVRRRGQEARLRCSPMKGHSHVYWYRQLPEEGLKFMVYLQKENIIDESGMPKERFSAEFPKEGPSILRIQQVVRGDSAAYFCASSFGQGATGNTIYFGEGSWLTVV.

The CDR3 region is CASSYSDFGNGEQYF. As DNA, the CDR3 is TGTGCCAGCAGTTACTCGGATTTCGGGAATGGGGAGCAGTACTTC. V usage is TRBV6-5 and J usage is TRBJ2-7, with TRBD2 as a possible D gene (5 bases). Germline loops: CDR1 MNHEY, CDR2 SVGAGI. Trimming stripped 0 bases from V and 7 bases from J, with 16 bases between. This CDR3 comprises 15 residues.

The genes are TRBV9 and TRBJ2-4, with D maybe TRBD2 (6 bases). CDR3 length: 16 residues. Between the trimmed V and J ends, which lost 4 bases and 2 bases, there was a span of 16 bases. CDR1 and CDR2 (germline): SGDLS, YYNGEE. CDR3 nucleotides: TGTGCCAGCAGCCAGGGTAGCGGAGGAACCAAAAACATTCAGTACTTC. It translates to CASSQGSGGTKNIQYF.

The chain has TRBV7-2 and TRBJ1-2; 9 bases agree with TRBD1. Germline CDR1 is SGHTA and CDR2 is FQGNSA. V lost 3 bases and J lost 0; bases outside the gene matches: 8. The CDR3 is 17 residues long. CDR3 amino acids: CASSLGPRTGANYGYTF. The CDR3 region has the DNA TGTGCCAGCAGCTTGGGCCCCCGGACAGGGGCTAACTATGGCTACACCTTC. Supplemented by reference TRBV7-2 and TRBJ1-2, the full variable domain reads GAGVSQSPSNKVTEKGKDVELRCDPISGHTALYWYRQSLGQGLEFLIYFQGNSAPDKSGLPSDRFSAERTGGSVSTLTIQRTQQEDSAVYLCASSLGPRTGANYGYTFGSGTRLTVV.

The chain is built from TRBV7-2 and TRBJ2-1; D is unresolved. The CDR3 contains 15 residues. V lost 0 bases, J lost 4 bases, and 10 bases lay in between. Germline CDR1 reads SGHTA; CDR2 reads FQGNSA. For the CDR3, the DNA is TGTGCCAGCAGCTTAGCGTTGGCAGGATACAATGAGCAGTTCTTC. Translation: CASSLALAGYNEQFF. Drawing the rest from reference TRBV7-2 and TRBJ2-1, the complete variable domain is GAGVSQSPSNKVTEKGKDVELRCDPISGHTALYWYRQSLGQGLEFLIYFQGNSAPDKSGLPSDRFSAERTGGSVSTLTIQRTQQEDSAVYLCASSLALAGYNEQFFGPGTRLTVL.

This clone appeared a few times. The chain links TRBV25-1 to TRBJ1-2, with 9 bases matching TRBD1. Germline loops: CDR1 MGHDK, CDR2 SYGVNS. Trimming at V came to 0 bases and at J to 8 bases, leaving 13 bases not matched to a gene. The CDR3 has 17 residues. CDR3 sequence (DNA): TGTGCCAGCAGTGAATACCTTTCAGGACAGGGGAGGCTCGGCTACACCTTC. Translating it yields CASSEYLSGQGRLGYTF.